These T cell receptor beta chains were read from a single sample in a study of Graves' ophthalmopathy and Graves' hyperthyroidism. TCRdb re-called the multiplex PCR reads through MiXCR, storing one row per CDR3 protein. The table has some 360,000 distinct CDR3 sequences, about 15% seen once. Sequenced material: peripheral blood. These receptors were collected from an adult woman with stable Graves' hyperthyroidism. CDR3s include the opening cysteine and the closing phenylalanine or tryptophan. The order of the fields is V gene, D gene, J gene, clone size, CDR3 DNA, CDR3 protein. The D gene is left open where the match is weak. Where a row states a size, it is once, few, many or the class of an expanded clone; other rows omit it.

>TRBV7-9|TRBD2|TRBJ2-7|many
TGTGCCAGCCGCGGGAGCAGCGACGAGCAGTACTTC
CASRGSSDEQYF
>TRBV2|.|TRBJ2-7|.
TGTGCCAGCGGGTGGGGACCCTACGAGCAGTACTTC
CASGWGPYEQYF
>TRBV28|.|TRBJ2-7|many
TGTGCCAGCAGTTTAGGGCAGGGTTATGAGGAGCAGTACTTC
CASSLGQGYEEQYF
>TRBV20-1|.|TRBJ2-7|many
TGCAGTGCAGAAAACAGGGACTACGGTGGATACGAGCAGTACTTC
CSAENRDYGGYEQYF
>TRBV5-1|.|TRBJ1-1|few
TGCGCCAGCAGCTTGGATGTGGGGAACACTGAAGCTTTCTTT
CASSLDVGNTEAFF
>TRBV7-2|.|TRBJ2-5|.
TGTGCCAGCAGCCCCCAGACGTTACAAGAGACCCTGTACTTC
CASSPQTLQETLYF
>TRBV12-3/TRBV12-4|.|TRBJ1-1|many
TGTGCCAGCAGGCGGGGGGGGAACACTGAAGCTTTCTTT
CASRRGGNTEAFF
>TRBV28|TRBD2|TRBJ2-7|many
TGTGCCAGCGGTAGGCGGGAGTTCGAGCAGTACTTC
CASGRREFEQYF
>TRBV6-4|TRBD2|TRBJ2-2|many
TGTGCCAGCAGTAGGATAGCGGGAGGGCAGGTTGGCGGGGAGCTGTTTTTT
CASSRIAGGQVGGELFF
>TRBV15|TRBD2|TRBJ2-5|many
TGTGCCACCAGCCCTCCGAGGCTAGCGGGGGTAGAGACCCAGTACTTC
CATSPPRLAGVETQYF
>TRBV5-5|.|TRBJ2-5|.
TGTGCCAGCAGCTTGGTATCCCGACCGAGCCAAGAGACCCAGTACTTC
CASSLVSRPSQETQYF
>TRBV20-1|.|TRBJ2-5|many
TGCAGTGCTAGAGATCGCACGACCCAGTACTTC
CSARDRTTQYF
>TRBV28|.|TRBJ1-1|.
TGTGCCAGCAGAATACAGGGATGGGGGGACACTGAAGCTTTCTTT
CASRIQGWGDTEAFF
>TRBV6-1|TRBD1|TRBJ2-7|many
TGTGCCAGCAGTGAAGGGGTTGGGACAGTATCCTACGAGCAGTACTTC
CASSEGVGTVSYEQYF
>TRBV30|.|TRBJ1-2|.
TGTGCCTGGACAGGGGTCCGCGGCTACACCTTC
CAWTGVRGYTF
>TRBV14|.|TRBJ1-1|many
TGTGCCAGCAGCCATCTGGCCCAGATGAACACTGAAGCTTTCTTT
CASSHLAQMNTEAFF
>TRBV4-1|.|TRBJ1-4|.
TGCGCCAGCAGCCAAGATGTTTCCGGTGGGGGGGTAGGTGAAAAACTGTTTTTT
CASSQDVSGGGVGEKLFF
>TRBV11-2|.|TRBJ2-7|many
TGTGCCAGCAGCCCAGGGCCTTCCGAGCAGTACTTC
CASSPGPSEQYF
>TRBV6-2/TRBV6-3|.|TRBJ2-7|many
TGTGCCAGCAGTTTCGAGTACGAGCAGTACTTC
CASSFEYEQYF
>TRBV2|.|TRBJ2-7|many
TGTGCCAGCAGTGTGAGGGGACAAGGGGATTACGAGCAGTACTTC
CASSVRGQGDYEQYF
>TRBV7-2|.|TRBJ2-7|many
TGTGCCAGCAGCTTAGTTACCTCCTCCGAGCAGTACTTC
CASSLVTSSEQYF
>TRBV28|TRBD2|TRBJ2-2|many
TGTGCCAGCCGCTTTGGGGGGGAGGTGCCCACCGGGGAGCTGTTTTTT
CASRFGGEVPTGELFF
>TRBV6-1|.|TRBJ1-2|many
TGTGCCAGCAGTGAGCAACCTGGACATCTTGGTGGCTACACCTTC
CASSEQPGHLGGYTF
>TRBV2|.|TRBJ1-2|many
TGTGCCAGCAGGGGCGGGGGTTACTATGGCTACACCTTC
CASRGGGYYGYTF
>TRBV19|.|TRBJ2-5|many
TGTGCCAGTAGTCCCGGCAGGGAGACGGTAGAGACCCAGTACTTC
CASSPGRETVETQYF
>TRBV6-5|.|TRBJ2-7|many
TGTGCCAGCAGTTACTCCGCGACGGCCTACGAGCAGTACTTC
CASSYSATAYEQYF
>TRBV28|.|TRBJ2-7|many
TGTGCCAGCAGTCGGGGACTTCCTCCTCTGCAGTACTTC
CASSRGLPPLQYF
>TRBV19|TRBD1|TRBJ2-7|many
TGTGCCAGTAGTTCCAACAGGGGTTACGAGCAGTACTTC
CASSSNRGYEQYF
>TRBV6-5|TRBD1|TRBJ2-4|.
TGTGCCAGCAGTTACCGACAGGGCCGCGGAAAGTACTTC
CASSYRQGRGKYF
>TRBV28|.|TRBJ1-1|many
TGTGCCAGCAGTATGAGGACGGCCACTGAAGCTTTCTTT
CASSMRTATEAFF
>TRBV5-1|TRBD2|TRBJ2-7|many
TGCGCCAGCAGCATCGGGACTCCCCGACTAGCGGGAGTCTACGAGCAGTACTTC
CASSIGTPRLAGVYEQYF
>TRBV5-1|.|TRBJ1-1|.
TGCGCCATCAGCAAATATACAGGGTTCGGGAAAAGTATTTTCTTT
CAISKYTGFGKSIFF
>TRBV4-3|.|TRBJ1-3|many
TGCGCCAGCAGCCAATCGGCGATCGAAGGAAACACCATATATTTT
CASSQSAIEGNTIYF
>TRBV6-2/TRBV6-3|.|TRBJ2-7|many
TGTGCCAGCAGTTACTCAGAGGGTCAAGGTTCCTACGAGCAGTACTTC
CASSYSEGQGSYEQYF
>TRBV7-2|.|TRBJ2-5|many
TGTGCCAGCAGCTTAGATGGCACAGAGACCCAGTACTTC
CASSLDGTETQYF
>TRBV9|TRBD1|TRBJ1-1|many
TGTGCCAGCAGCGGAACAGGGGAAGAAGCTTTCTTT
CASSGTGEEAFF
>TRBV2|TRBD2|TRBJ2-5|many
TGTGCCAGCAGTTTCGGGACTAGCGGTTCGGCCCAGTACTTC
CASSFGTSGSAQYF
>TRBV7-9|.|TRBJ1-2|.
TGTGCCAGCAGCTTCCAGGAAGGCAGCTACACCTTC
CASSFQEGSYTF
>TRBV25-1|.|TRBJ2-7|many
TGTGCCAGCAGCCTACCCATGATTCTAGACCCGTTAGGTCCTACCTACGAGCAGTACTTC
CASSLPMILDPLGPTYEQYF
>TRBV27|.|TRBJ1-1|many
TGTGCCAGCAGTTTCGACAGTTACACTGAAGCTTTCTTT
CASSFDSYTEAFF
>TRBV20-1|TRBD2|TRBJ2-1|.
TGCAGTGCTAGAAGTAGCGGGAGGGCCCTTGAGCAGTTCTTC
CSARSSGRALEQFF
>TRBV24-1|.|TRBJ1-5|many
TGTGCCACCAGTGATTTGCAGGGGCCAAAGGGTAGCAATCAGCCCCAGCATTTT
CATSDLQGPKGSNQPQHF
>TRBV20-1|.|TRBJ2-7|many
TGCAGTGCTAGAGATGATTTGTGGGGGTTCTCCTACGAGCAGTACTTC
CSARDDLWGFSYEQYF
>TRBV5-1|.|TRBJ1-1|many
TGCGCCAGCAGCCCTCTCTCCGGGGGGGACACTGAAGCTTTCTTT
CASSPLSGGDTEAFF
>TRBV20-1|.|TRBJ1-1|many
TGCAGTGCTAGAGATGGCCAGGCGAACACTGAAGCTTTCTTT
CSARDGQANTEAFF
>TRBV5-6|.|TRBJ2-7|.
TGTGCCAGCAGCTTGTCTCAAGAGCAGTACTTC
CASSLSQEQYF
>TRBV9|TRBD1|TRBJ2-5|many
TGTGCCAGCAGTGTTACACAGGGGGACGGGACCCAGTACTTC
CASSVTQGDGTQYF
>TRBV4-2|TRBD2|TRBJ2-4|.
TGTGCCAGCAGCCAAGATCCCCCGACTAGCGGGAGGGCGAACATTCAGTACTTC
CASSQDPPTSGRANIQYF
>TRBV9|.|TRBJ1-1|many
TGTGCCAGCAGCGTAGACGTCATGGGGGGGTTGAACACTGAAGCTTTCTTT
CASSVDVMGGLNTEAFF
>TRBV28|TRBD1|TRBJ1-6|many
TGTGCCAGCAGTCCGGAGACAGGGACAATCTCCTATAATTCACCCCTCCACTTT
CASSPETGTISYNSPLHF
>TRBV2|TRBD1|TRBJ1-1|many
TGTGCCAGCTTACGTTCAGGGGGCACTGAAGCTTTCTTT
CASLRSGGTEAFF
>TRBV6-1|TRBD2|TRBJ2-5|many
TGTGCCAGCAGTCCCGGACTAGCGGGAGCCCAAGAGACCCAGTACTTC
CASSPGLAGAQETQYF
>TRBV30|TRBD1|TRBJ2-7|many
TGTGCCTGGACACGACAGGGCCTATCCTACGAGCAGTACTTC
CAWTRQGLSYEQYF